These 31 T cell receptor beta chains were all obtained from the same sample, sequenced in a study of T cell responses to AZD1222 COVID-19 vaccine. The assay was immunoSEQ multiplex PCR, and TCRdb's table has in-frame clones only and misses some. Of under 150,000 clones in the sample, roughly 91% were seen once. The specimen comprised peripheral blood, sampled on day 0 of AZD1222 vaccination. These receptors came from an adult in good health.

This clone was seen a few times. The V gene is TRBV7-2, the J gene TRBJ1-1; TRBD1 matches 7 bases. The J segment lost 6 bases and the V segment lost 5 bases, leaving 12 bases of the junction unmatched. Per germline, CDR1 SGHTA and CDR2 FQGNSA. The length of the CDR3 is 15 residues. Written as DNA, the CDR3 is TGTGCCAGCAGCCCCCACAGGGGTAAGATTTCTGAAGCTTTCTTT. Amino acids: CASSPHRGKISEAFF.

The gene calls are TRBV5-5 and TRBJ1-2; D unresolved. CDR3 size: 16 residues. Germline V CDR1 and CDR2: SGHKS, YYEKEE (reference sequence). V lost 3 bases and J lost 8, with 23 bases in between. CDR3 sequence: CASSSAPLGGYEGYTF. In DNA, the CDR3 is TGTGCCAGCAGCTCGGCGCCGCTCGGCGGGTACGAGGGCTACACCTTC.

This clone was detected only once. The V call is TRBV29-1, the J call TRBJ1-3; D is unresolved. CDR1 is SQVTM and CDR2 is ANQGSEA in the germline V gene. The V end lost 7 bases, the J end lost 1 base, and 17 bases lay between the germline ends. This CDR3 contains 15 residues. This chain's CDR3 is CSAGGVGGSGNTIYF. Written as DNA, the CDR3 is TGCAGCGCAGGAGGCGTCGGAGGGTCTGGAAACACCATATATTTT.

The chain carries TRBV11-2 and TRBJ2-1; tentative D call: TRBD1 (5 bases). The CDR3 has 17 residues. Germline V gene data show CDR1 as SGHAT and CDR2 as FQNNGV. V dropped 4 bases and J dropped 5 bases, with 21 bases sitting between them. The CDR3 region has the DNA TGTGCCAGCAGCTCAATTCCGGGTAGTGGGGCTCACAATGAGCAGTTCTTC. Translation: CASSSIPGSGAHNEQFF.

This clone showed up just once. The chain is built from TRBV11-2 and TRBJ1-3; tentatively, D is TRBD1 (6 bases). This CDR3 is 14 amino acids long. V was clipped by 4 bases and J by 3 bases, with 10 bases between them. Germline V gives CDR1 SGHAT, CDR2 FQNNGV. The CDR3 sequence is CASSSRGNGNTIYF. Here the CDR3 DNA reads TGTGCCAGCAGCTCCAGGGGAAATGGAAACACCATATATTTT.

The rearrangement links TRBV5-6 to TRBJ1-1; D remains unclear. V was clipped by 3 bases and J by 4 bases, with 4 bases between them. This CDR3 contains 11 residues. CDR1 and CDR2 (germline): SGHDT, YYEEEE. The CDR3 spells CASSSRTEAFF. CDR3 sequence (DNA): TGTGCCAGCAGCTCCCGCACTGAAGCTTTCTTT.

This rearrangement joins TRBV28 to TRBJ1-5; no clear D gene. The CDR3 has 13 amino acids. Trimming took off 6 bases at V and 9 bases at J, with 15 bases between the two ends. The germline gives CDR1 MDHEN, CDR2 SYDVKM. The CDR3 coding sequence is TGTGCCAGCAGACCCCTCGGGGTCCCGCCCCAGCATTTT. It codes for CASRPLGVPPQHF.

This sequence joins TRBV5-4 and TRBJ2-4, with 9 bases that match TRBD1. Germline CDR1 SGHNT, CDR2 YYREEE (reference sequence). CDR3 size: 16 residues. J gave up 0 bases and V 4 bases, and 5 bases lay outside the gene matches. CDR3 in amino acids: CASSTQGARAKNIQYF. In nucleotides, the CDR3 is TGTGCCAGCAGCACACAGGGGGCAAGAGCCAAAAACATTCAGTACTTC.

The CDR3, as DNA: TGTGCCAGCAGCCAACAACAGGGTGCCTCCTATAATTCACCCCTCCACTTT. Translating gives CASSQQQGASYNSPLHF. J is TRBJ1-6 and V is TRBV3-1 (or the pseudogene TRBV3-2), with D perhaps TRBD1 (6 bases). The CDR3 length is 17 residues. Trimming pared 2 bases from V and 0 bases from J, leaving 11 bases between. Germline values: CDR1 LGHDT, CDR2 YNNKEL (reference sequence).

The chain is built from TRBV5-1 and TRBJ1-1; no clear D gene. The length of the CDR3 is 14 residues. V lost 4 bases, J lost 6 bases, and 16 bases lay in between. CDR1 and CDR2 (germline): SGHRS, YFSETQ. Here the CDR3 reads CASSRQIDGSEAFF. The DNA for the CDR3 is TGCGCCAGCAGCCGACAAATAGACGGTTCTGAAGCTTTCTTT.

This chain connects TRBV9 to TRBJ2-3, with 10 bases lining up with TRBD1. Germline V gene lookup returns CDR1 SGDLS and CDR2 YYNGEE. The trim removed 7 bases at V and 1 base at J, leaving 3 bases unmatched. The CDR3 runs to 14 residues. CDR3 DNA: TGTGCCAGCGGAGGGACAGGGGGCACAGATACGCAGTATTTT. Protein: CASGGTGGTDTQYF.

The chain links TRBV5-4 to TRBJ1-1; the D is unclear. The CDR3 has 14 residues. Germline lookup yields CDR1 SGHNT and CDR2 YYREEE (reference sequence). Trimming took 4 bases from V and 0 from J, leaving 10 bases between them. The CDR3 here is CASSPRTLNTEAFF. CDR3 in DNA: TGTGCCAGCAGCCCCAGGACTCTGAACACTGAAGCTTTCTTT. Variable domain in full (rest from reference TRBV5-4 and TRBJ1-1): ETGVTQSPTHLIKTRGQQVTLRCSSQSGHNTVSWYQQALGQGPQFIFQYYREEENGRGNFPPRFSGLQFPNYSSELNVNALELDDSALYLCASSPRTLNTEAFFGQGTRLTVV.

The CDR3 nucleotides are TGTGCCAGCAGCTTTGGGACAGGAGAAGAGACCCAGTACTTC. Translating it yields CASSFGTGEETQYF. The chain uses TRBV7-9 and TRBJ2-5; TRBD1 aligns across 8 bases. The V and J ends lost 3 bases and 3 bases, in that order; junction bases with no gene match: 3. The germline CDR1 and CDR2 sequences are SEHNR and FQNEAQ (reference sequence). CDR3 size: 14 residues.

The DNA for the CDR3 is TGTGCCAGCAGCCCCAACCTAGCGGGGGCGAACACCGGGGAGCTGTTTTTT. It is translated as CASSPNLAGANTGELFF. The gene calls are TRBV3-1 (or the pseudogene TRBV3-2) and TRBJ2-2; 10 bases align to TRBD2. Germline assignment: CDR1 LGHDT and CDR2 YNNKEL (reference sequence). CDR3 length: 17 residues. Trimming removed 4 bases from V and 0 bases from J; junction bases left unmatched: 5.

CDR3 in amino acids: CATGSREDEQYF. CDR3 nucleotide sequence: TGTGCCACGGGGTCGAGAGAGGACGAGCAGTACTTC. The chain couples TRBV15 to TRBJ2-7; D ambiguous. Per germline, CDR1 LNHNV and CDR2 YYDKDF (reference sequence). V lost 9 bases and J lost 5, with 14 bases in between. CDR3 length equals 12 residues. Full variable domain (remainder filled in from reference TRBV15 and TRBJ2-7): DAMVIQNPRYQVTQFGKPVTLSCSQTLNHNVMYWYQQKSSQAPKLLFHYYDKDFNNEADTPDNFQSRRPNTSFCFLDIRSPGLGDTAMYLCATGSREDEQYFGPGTRLTVT.

This clone was detected once. This sequence joins TRBV9 and TRBJ1-1, with TRBD1 matching over 9 bases. In germline, CDR1 is SGDLS, CDR2 YYNGEE. CDR3 size: 16 residues. Losses at the gene ends were 3 bases for V and 4 bases for J; bases not matched to a gene: 10. CDR3 DNA: TGTGCCAGCAGCGCACAACAGGGGGCGCGGGTCACTGAAGCTTTCTTT. It yields the protein CASSAQQGARVTEAFF. Complete variable domain (other parts from reference TRBV9 and TRBJ1-1): DSGVTQTPKHLITATGQRVTLRCSPRSGDLSVYWYQQSLDQGLQFLIQYYNGEERAKGNILERFSAQQFPDLHSELNLSSLELGDSALYFCASSAQQGARVTEAFFGQGTRLTVV.

This clone was picked up one time. The V call is TRBV5-6, the J call TRBJ2-1, with 7 nucleotides matching TRBD2. Trimming took 10 bases from V and 9 from J; bases not matched to a gene: 13. The V gene's germline CDR1 is SGHDT and CDR2 YYEEEE. CDR3 size: 13 residues. The CDR3 reads CAGGRGRKGEQFF. CDR3 coding DNA: TGTGCCGGAGGGAGGGGACGGAAGGGTGAGCAGTTCTTC.

The chain couples TRBV5-1 to TRBJ1-1; TRBD1 matches 9 bases. Germline trimming cut 4 bases from V and 7 bases from J; bases unmatched to any gene: 8. The CDR3 runs 14 residues. Germline values: CDR1 SGHRS, CDR2 YFSETQ. As DNA, the CDR3 is TGCGCCAGCAGCCTTCAAACAGGGGGCATTGAAGCTTTCTTT. Translation: CASSLQTGGIEAFF.

The CDR3 DNA reads TGTGCCAGCAGTTCCGCCGGGACAGGGGGGCTCACTTTCTTT. This gives the protein CASSSAGTGGLTFF. This sequence joins TRBV6-5 and TRBJ1-1; TRBD1 matches 11 bases. This CDR3 spans 14 amino acids. In germline, CDR1 is MNHEY, CDR2 SVGAGI. V shed 4 bases and J 12 bases; nucleotides not matched to a gene: 10.

The chain is built from TRBV7-8 and TRBJ2-5; D is possibly TRBD2 (6 bases). This CDR3 contains 15 residues. The V end was cut by 5 bases, the J end by 2 bases, with 15 bases between. Germline V gene lookup returns CDR1 SGHVS and CDR2 FQNEAQ. The CDR3 sequence is CASSRRRDSQETQYF. CDR3 coding DNA: TGTGCCAGCAGCCGCCGCCGGGACTCTCAAGAGACCCAGTACTTC.

This clone was counted once. CDR3 sequence: CASSLTGASNSPLHF. CDR3 nucleotides: TGTGCCAGCAGCTTAACGGGGGCTTCAAATTCACCCCTCCACTTT. The rearrangement uses TRBV5-8 and TRBJ1-6; a weak D match, TRBD1 (6 bases). The CDR3 extends over 15 amino acids. The V gene lost 2 bases and the J gene lost 7 bases, with 13 bases spanning the gap. Germline lookup yields CDR1 SGHTS and CDR2 YDEGEE.

V usage is TRBV5-1 and J usage is TRBJ1-6; D uncertain. The V end was cut by 1 base, the J end by 7 bases, with 12 bases between. The CDR3 is made up of 15 amino acids. The germline gives CDR1 SGHRS, CDR2 YFSETQ. The CDR3 here is CASSLQTPINSPLHF. The CDR3 DNA sequence: TGCGCCAGCAGCTTGCAGACTCCTATAAATTCACCCCTCCACTTT.

This rearrangement joins TRBV11-1 to TRBJ2-7, with TRBD1 matching over 8 bases. CDR3 size: 14 residues. J lost 2 bases, V lost 6 bases, and 6 bases had no gene match. Germline CDR1 and CDR2: SGHAT and FQDESV (reference sequence). CDR3 DNA: TGTGCCAGCAGACGCAGGGGGCGCCCCTACGAGCAGTACTTC. Translation gives CASRRRGRPYEQYF.

This clone was seen once. The genes are TRBV5-4 and TRBJ1-1; 7 nucleotides agree with TRBD1. This CDR3 is built from 13 residues. With 9 bases clipped from V and 0 bases from J, the junction kept 5 bases outside the gene matches. Germline V gene data show CDR1 as SGHNT and CDR2 as YYREEE (reference sequence). Written as DNA, the CDR3 is TGTGCCATCCCGGACAGGCTGAACACTGAAGCTTTCTTT. Its protein product is CAIPDRLNTEAFF.

Only one count was recorded for this clone. The chain combines TRBV10-3 with TRBJ1-5; 7 positions match TRBD1. The junction had 3 bases not matched to a gene; V was cut back by 2 bases and J by 5 bases. CDR1 ENHRY and CDR2 SYGVKD come from the germline V gene. The CDR3 length is 14 residues. In DNA, the CDR3 is TGTGCCATCAGTGAGGCGAGGGGGCATCAGCCCCAGCATTTT. It translates to CAISEARGHQPQHF.

The DNA of the CDR3 is TGTGCCACCGAGGGACAGGGGAGGTCCGGGGAGCTGTTTTTT. It translates to CATEGQGRSGELFF. The chain links TRBV24-1 to TRBJ2-2; 10 bases match TRBD1. This CDR3 contains 14 residues. Germline V gives CDR1 KGHDR, CDR2 SFDVKD. Losses at the gene ends were 9 bases for V and 6 bases for J; bases not matched to a gene: 6.

V is TRBV6-5 and J is TRBJ1-2, with TRBD1 matching over 7 bases. The germline V gene encodes CDR1 MNHEY and CDR2 SVGAGI. The CDR3 contains 12 residues. Unmatched junction bases numbered 3, after V lost 6 bases and J lost 5 bases. The CDR3 spells CASRLQGYGYTF. The CDR3, as DNA: TGTGCCAGCAGACTACAGGGGTATGGCTACACCTTC.

The gene calls are TRBV27 and TRBJ2-1; D call uncertain. Trimming cost V 5 bases and J 7 bases, with 9 bases left between them. CDR1 and CDR2 (germline): MNHEY, SMNVEV (reference sequence). The length of the CDR3 is 12 residues. The CDR3 sequence is CASSGSRNEQFF. The DNA of the CDR3 is TGTGCCAGCAGTGGGTCGCGAAATGAGCAGTTCTTC.

V and J are TRBV5-1 and TRBJ2-7; 16 bases align to TRBD2. Germline V gene lookup returns CDR1 SGHRS and CDR2 YFSETQ. J lost 0 bases, V lost 4 bases, and 7 bases had no gene match. The CDR3 contains 18 residues. In DNA, the CDR3 is TGCGCCAGCAGCCTGGGACTAGCGGGGGGGCCTCGCTCCTACGAGCAGTACTTC. Its translation: CASSLGLAGGPRSYEQYF.

This chain links TRBV14 with TRBJ1-2, with D hard to call. Trimming cost V 0 bases and J 0 bases, with 5 bases left between them. CDR3 length equals 14 residues. CDR1 is SGHDN and CDR2 is FVKESK in the germline V gene. The CDR3 bases are TGTGCCAGCAGCCAAGATGCGGCTAACTATGGCTACACCTTC. The encoded protein is CASSQDAANYGYTF.

CDR3 DNA: TGCGCCAGCAGCTTGGGACTGGAGCTGTACGAGCAGTACTTC. Translated: CASSLGLELYEQYF. The V call is TRBV5-1, the J call TRBJ2-7; D is undetermined. There are 14 residues in the CDR3. V lost 0 bases and J 4 bases, leaving 11 bases between the germline ends. CDR1 is SGHRS and CDR2 is YFSETQ in the germline V gene.